This T cell receptor beta chain was captured in a study of persistence of HIV-infected CD4 T cells (dated by TCRdb to between 2020 and 2021). Looking at the study overall: Suppressive ART had been received by participants for a median of about eight years. The clonality of all cells in each sorted population was assessed by TCRbeta sequencing, whereas the clonality of infected cells was assessed by proviral sequencing. Peripheral blood samples of up to about 180 mL were taken at multiple time points, with the exception of two participants who underwent leukapheresis at a single time point. CMV- and HIV-1 Gag-responding CD4+ T cells were isolated from ART-treated individuals so that antigen-driven clonal expansion of HIV-1-infected cells could be examined. In the cross-participant TCR cluster analysis, about 8 participants were included for CMV and over five participants were included for Gag.

Findings and caveats that apply to the study as a whole: Enrichment of degenerate expanded CDR3beta sequences was found in antigen-responding cells, suggesting convergent selection of CD4+ responses to CMV and Gag. A correlation was observed between TCR oligoclonality and proviral oligoclonality within the same sorted populations. Bulk TCR analyses could not be restricted to the rare CMV-responding cells that actually carried HIV-1 proviruses. TCRbeta richness in CMV- and Gag-responding cells was significantly lower than in anti-CD3/anti-CD28-responding cells; CMV-responding cells had higher oligoclonality than CD3/CD28-stimulated and Gag-responding cells. Few individuals were included in the study, and only a limited range of antigens was tested.

The CDR3 contains 13 residues, cysteine and phenylalanine counted. The read is trimmed to its CDR3 DNA, 39 bases read in frame from base 1. The germline V gene sets CDR1 to KGHDR and CDR2 to SFDVKD. V is pruned by 4 bases and J by 9 bases, leaving 5 bases of the junction without a gene match. The immunoSEQ hsTCRB assay version 4, run in survey mode, was used to sequence TCRbeta repertoires from genomic DNA. Genomic DNA was diluted to approximately 9.4 ng/uL, and up to roughly 1 ug per sample was used for TCRbeta sequencing. Regarding the original processing steps: ImmunoSeq Analyzer 3.0 was used for analysis of TCRbeta data, and diversity was computed on productive nucleotide rearrangements. The improved Chao index was used to estimate lower-bound TCR diversity, and the Gini coefficient was used to estimate clonality using the Immunarch R package. When different nucleotide rearrangements encoded the same CDR3beta amino acid sequence, each rearrangement was treated as a distinct clonotype. TCRbeta sequences significantly enriched in antigen-responding cells relative to anti-CD3/anti-CD28-activated cells were identified by differential abundance analysis. Using predicted peptide-MHC specificity as the basis, GLIPH2 grouped TCRs into clusters, both for each participant individually and for the merged data sets that combined participants. The clones in this table, taken by TCRdb from immuneACCESS, are in-frame only. Not every clone is retained; where verified, under half of the shortfall comes from an unresolved V gene, and the cause of the rest is unknown. The DNA gave D and trimming, while V, J and clone size come from that table. This sample lists fewer than 15,000 clones; about three fifths were detected once. The ten largest clones capture 6.9% of the sample.

The meaning of the sample's treatment or condition label: suppressive antiretroviral therapy. A pool of overlapping HIV-1 Gag 15-mer peptides was used at roughly 0.93 ug per peptide per mL for cell stimulation. CD4+ T cells that responded were sorted based on upregulation of both CD40 ligand and CD69. HIV-1-infected adults in whom suppressive ART had been started during chronic infection were enrolled as participants. Plasma HIV-1 RNA had been undetectable (below 50 copies/mL) in participants for at least 4 years. To be included, participants needed a CD4+ T cell count above 400 cells/uL and a positive CMV serology. Before stimulation, PBMCs were isolated using density centrifugation and then depleted of CD8+ T cells. For less than 20 hours, the CD8-depleted PBMCs were stimulated with anti-CD28/CD49d costimulation, a CD40-blocking antibody, and enfuvirtide to prevent new infections. Cell sorting was performed on a Beckman Coulter MoFlo Legacy or XDP sorter, and dead cells were excluded with propidium iodide. Genomic DNA was extracted using the QIAamp DNA Mini Kit for samples with more than one million cells and using the Quick-DNA Microprep Kit for all other samples.

Comments on this clone: Its antigen remains unidentified. The record has no base qualities; no much larger clone is one base away.

Sequenced here: CD4+ T cells sorted from PBMCs after approximately 19-hour stimulation, sampled from a patient who received antiretroviral therapy. The sample's cell subset or site label is to be understood as: CD40L+CD69+ CD4 T cells responding to HIV-1 Gag peptides. This sequence uses TRBV24-1 and TRBJ1-2; 9 middle bases align to TRBD1. This receptor was identified in an adult man with HIV who was CMV-seropositive. CDR3 region: CATSDNRGRSYTF. The DNA sequence reads TGTGCCACCAGTGACAACAGGGGGCGTAGCTACACCTTC.